One and the same sample provided the 8 T cell receptor beta chains below, sequenced in a study of cytomegalovirus exposure and HLA in healthy donors. Amplification used 60 Vbeta primers and 13 Jbeta primers. TCRdb's copy holds only in-frame clones and misses some; the assay was immunoSEQ multiplex PCR. In the table there are 60,000 to 90,000 clones, 70% to 80% of which are singletons. Sample: PBMCs. Every receptor here comes from a woman in her fifties or sixties in good health and CMV-seropositive.

In nucleotides, the CDR3 is TGTGCCAGTAGTATACTCAGGGAGGATCAGCCCCAGCATTTT. This codes for CASSILREDQPQHF. The rearrangement uses TRBV19 and TRBJ1-5; TRBD1 is a possible D gene (5 bases). CDR1 and CDR2 (germline): LNHDA, SQIVND (reference sequence). The CDR3 is 14 residues long. Deletions cut 2 bases from V and 5 bases from J, with 10 bases between.

The chain is built from TRBV27 and TRBJ1-1; the D gene is possibly TRBD1 (5 bases). The V end lost 4 bases, the J end lost 8 bases, and 11 bases lay between the germline ends. The length of the CDR3 is 12 residues. The V gene's germline CDR1 is MNHEY and CDR2 SMNVEV (reference sequence). CDR3 nucleotide sequence: TGTGCCAGCAGTTACCTCCAGGGAGAAGCTTTCTTT. It yields the protein CASSYLQGEAFF.

This clone was observed a handful of times. J is TRBJ2-1 and V is TRBV6-6; D remains unclear. The CDR3 covers 14 residues. Per germline, CDR1 MNHNY and CDR2 SVGAGI (reference sequence). Trimming stripped 6 bases from V and 4 bases from J, with 13 bases between. CDR3 in DNA: TGTGCCAGCAGGGATGGTCCCAGGTACAATGAGCAGTTCTTC. It specifies CASRDGPRYNEQFF.

The chain employs TRBV7-2 and TRBJ2-7; possibly TRBD2 for D (6 bases). Looked up from germline, CDR1 is SGHTA and CDR2 is FQGNSA. The CDR3 is made up of 14 amino acids. The ends were cut back, 5 bases at V and 5 bases at J, with 16 bases in the middle. The CDR3 DNA sequence: TGTGCCAGCAGCGCCGGGACTCTCCTCAACGAGCAGTACTTC. Translated, it gives CASSAGTLLNEQYF.

The chain employs TRBV19 and TRBJ1-1; TRBD1 might be the D (5 bases). V was pared by 3 bases and J by 5 bases, with 16 bases between. The CDR3 has 15 amino acids. Germline values: CDR1 LNHDA, CDR2 SQIVND (reference sequence). The CDR3 sequence is CASSMGLTQGTEAFF. The CDR3 nucleotides are TGTGCCAGTAGTATGGGACTGACCCAGGGAACTGAAGCTTTCTTT.

This clone was found a few times. The chain couples TRBV7-2 to TRBJ2-7; 10 bases align to TRBD1. The CDR3 runs 15 residues. Germline V gives CDR1 SGHTA, CDR2 FQGNSA. V lost 1 base and J lost 3; bases outside the gene matches: 3. In nucleotides, the CDR3 is TGTGCCAGCAGCTTAGTAAGGGACAGGGGCTACGAGCAGTACTTC. Its translation is CASSLVRDRGYEQYF. Supplemented by reference TRBV7-2 and TRBJ2-7, the full variable domain reads GAGVSQSPSNKVTEKGKDVELRCDPISGHTALYWYRQSLGQGLEFLIYFQGNSAPDKSGLPSDRFSAERTGGSVSTLTIQRTQQEDSAVYLCASSLVRDRGYEQYFGPGTRLTVT.

This chain connects TRBV6-5 to TRBJ1-2, with TRBD1 as a possible D gene (5 bases). Trimming took off 0 bases at V and 4 bases at J, with 12 bases between the two ends. Germline values: CDR1 MNHEY, CDR2 SVGAGI. CDR3 size: 15 residues. The chain's CDR3 is CASSYSGEGGYGYTF. The CDR3 coding sequence is TGTGCCAGCAGTTACTCAGGGGAGGGCGGCTATGGCTACACCTTC.

The chain is built from TRBV4-3 and TRBJ1-1; TRBD1 might be the D (6 bases). The CDR3 contains 13 residues. Germline loops: CDR1 LGHNA, CDR2 YSLEER. V lost 0 bases and J 8 bases, leaving 10 bases between the germline ends. In DNA form, the CDR3 reads TGCGCCAGCAGCCAAGATCAGGGGATAGAAGCTTTCTTT. Encoded protein: CASSQDQGIEAFF.